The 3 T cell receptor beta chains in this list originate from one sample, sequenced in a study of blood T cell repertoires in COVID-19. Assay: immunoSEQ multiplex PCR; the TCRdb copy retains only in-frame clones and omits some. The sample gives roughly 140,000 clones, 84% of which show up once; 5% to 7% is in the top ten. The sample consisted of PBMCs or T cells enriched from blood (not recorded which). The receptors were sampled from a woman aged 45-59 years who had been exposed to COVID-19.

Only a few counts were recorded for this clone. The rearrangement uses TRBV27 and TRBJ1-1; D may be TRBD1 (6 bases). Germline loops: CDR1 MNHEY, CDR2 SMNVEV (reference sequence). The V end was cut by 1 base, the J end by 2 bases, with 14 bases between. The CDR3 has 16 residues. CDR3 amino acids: CASSLYRVPHNTEAFF. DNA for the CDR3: TGTGCCAGCAGTTTATACAGGGTGCCTCATAACACTGAAGCTTTCTTT.

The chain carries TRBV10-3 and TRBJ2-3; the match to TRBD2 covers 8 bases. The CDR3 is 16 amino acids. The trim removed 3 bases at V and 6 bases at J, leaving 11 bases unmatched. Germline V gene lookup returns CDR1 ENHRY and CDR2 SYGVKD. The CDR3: CAISERRGDPFDTQYF. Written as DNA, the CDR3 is TGTGCCATCAGTGAACGGCGGGGGGACCCCTTCGATACGCAGTATTTT.

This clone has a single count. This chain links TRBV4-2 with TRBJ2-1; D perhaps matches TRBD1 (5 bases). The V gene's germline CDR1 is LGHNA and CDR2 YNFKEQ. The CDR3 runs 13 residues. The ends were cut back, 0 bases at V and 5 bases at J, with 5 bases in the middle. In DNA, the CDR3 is TGTGCCAGCAGCCAAGACAGGGACAATGAGCAGTTCTTC. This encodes CASSQDRDNEQFF.